This passage covers 26 T cell receptor beta chains from one sample sequenced in a study of CD8 T cells in ankylosing spondylitis. Each CDR3 protein is one row after TCRdb ran MiXCR on the 5' RACE reads. The repertoire holds 220,000 or so distinct CDR3 sequences, with 10% to 13% as singletons. Sequencing was performed on blood, either unsorted or a sorted T cell fraction (not recorded which). Receptors were obtained from a male donor with ankylosing spondylitis or in good health (not recorded which).

In its sample, this clonotype was seen many times. The rearrangement links TRBV5-6 to TRBJ1-1; tentatively, D is TRBD1 (5 bases). The CDR3 is 14 amino acids. V was shortened by 0 bases and J by 13 bases, with 19 bases between the two germline ends. Germline V gene sequence: CDR1 SGHDT, CDR2 YYEEEE. CDR3 nucleotide sequence: TGTGCCAGCAGCTTGGCCCTGCAAGGACACCGGGGTTTCTTT. It translates to CASSLALQGHRGFF. Full variable domain (rest looked up from reference TRBV5-6 and TRBJ1-1): DAGVTQSPTHLIKTRGQQVTLRCSPKSGHDTVSWYQQALGQGPQFIFQYYEEEERQRGNFPDRFSGHQFPNYSSELNVNALLLGDSALYLCASSLALQGHRGFFGQGTRLTVV.

At least ten counts were recorded for this clonotype. The gene calls are TRBV29-1 and TRBJ2-5; D uncertain. There are 14 residues in the CDR3. Trimming took off 1 base at V and 0 bases at J, with 9 bases between the two ends. Looked up from germline, CDR1 is SQVTM and CDR2 is ANQGSEA. The CDR3 region is CSVEGGPYQETQYF. The CDR3 nucleotides read TGCAGCGTTGAAGGAGGCCCGTACCAAGAGACCCAGTACTTC.

In this sample, this clonotype turned up many times. The chain has TRBV5-5 and TRBJ1-5; D is uncertain. Trimming took 0 bases from V and 5 from J, leaving 6 bases between them. Looked up from germline, CDR1 is SGHKS and CDR2 is YYEKEE (reference sequence). The CDR3 runs 13 residues. The DNA for the CDR3 is TGTGCCAGCAGCTTGGCCAGCGATCAGCCCCAGCATTTT. The encoded protein is CASSLASDQPQHF.

This clonotype was detected ten times or more. The chain recombines TRBV20-1 with TRBJ2-3; TRBD2 is a possible D gene (5 bases). Trimming left V 6 bases short and J 1 base short, with 14 bases between. The CDR3 runs 14 residues. Germline V gene data show CDR1 as DFQATT and CDR2 as SNEGSKA (reference sequence). The CDR3 DNA reads TGCAGTGCGTTTCGGGGATCGCGCACAGATACGCAGTATTTT. Translation: CSAFRGSRTDTQYF.

In its sample, this clonotype was seen many times. J is TRBJ1-2 and V is TRBV6-6; D is ambiguous. Per germline, CDR1 MNHNY and CDR2 SVGAGI (reference sequence). Between the trimmed V and J ends, which lost 6 bases and 6 bases, there was a span of 11 bases. The CDR3 runs 12 residues. The CDR3 protein is CASRYRMNGYTF. The CDR3 DNA sequence: TGTGCCAGCAGATACCGTATGAATGGCTACACCTTC.

CDR3 bases: TGTGCCAGCAGTATCCGGGGGGAGGCAGATACGCAGTATTTT. As protein: CASSIRGEADTQYF. This chain links TRBV9 with TRBJ2-3; TRBD2 aligns across 7 bases. The trim removed 5 bases at V and 4 bases at J, leaving 7 bases unmatched. The CDR3 runs 14 residues. Germline CDR1 is SGDLS and CDR2 is YYNGEE. The full variable domain, in which reference TRBV9 and TRBJ2-3 provide the parts outside the CDR3, is DSGVTQTPKHLITATGQRVTLRCSPRSGDLSVYWYQQSLDQGLQFLIQYYNGEERAKGNILERFSAQQFPDLHSELNLSSLELGDSALYFCASSIRGEADTQYFGPGTRLTVL.

There are many counts of this clonotype. The junction differs from germline at one of its ends, possibly a read error. The rearrangement links TRBV7-7 to TRBJ2-1; 12 bases align to TRBD2. Germline V gives CDR1 SSHAT, CDR2 FNYEAQ (reference sequence). The CDR3 sequence is 14 residues long. CDR3: CASSYGTSGHEQFF. The CDR3 nucleotides read TGTGCTAGCAGCTACGGGACTAGCGGGCATGAGCAGTTCTTC.

Many counts were recorded for this clonotype. The V call is TRBV7-2, the J call TRBJ2-3; D ambiguous. This CDR3 contains 12 residues. Trimming took off 5 bases at V and 4 bases at J, with 7 bases between the two ends. Germline CDR1 SGHTA, CDR2 FQGNSA. CDR3 in DNA: TGTGCCAGCAGCCTACCTCCAGATACGCAGTATTTT. Translating gives CASSLPPDTQYF.

A few counts support this clonotype. The J gene is TRBJ2-2, the V gene TRBV29-1; 8 bases are a match to TRBD2. Germline CDR1 and CDR2: SQVTM and ANQGSEA. The CDR3 is made up of 16 amino acids. V was clipped by 0 bases and J by 1 base; unmatched bases: 4. In DNA form, the CDR3 reads TGCAGCGTTGAAGATCTAAGCGGGGGGAACACCGGGGAGCTGTTTTTT. Its protein is CSVEDLSGGNTGELFF.

This clonotype was counted between two and nine times. V usage is TRBV19 and J usage is TRBJ2-1; D is ambiguous. Germline lookup yields CDR1 LNHDA and CDR2 SQIVND (reference sequence). The CDR3 is 11 amino acids. The V end lost 8 bases, the J end lost 9 bases, and 11 bases lay between the germline ends. The CDR3 here is CASSRMSEQFF. In DNA form, the CDR3 reads TGTGCCAGTTCCCGCATGAGTGAGCAGTTCTTC. Variable domain in full (rest from reference TRBV19 and TRBJ2-1): DGGITQSPKYLFRKEGQNVTLSCEQNLNHDAMYWYRQDPGQGLRLIYYSQIVNDFQKGDIAEGYSVSREKKESFPLTVTSAQKNPTAFYLCASSRMSEQFFGPGTRLTVL.

This clonotype was seen at least ten times. The rearrangement uses TRBV5-1 and TRBJ2-5; perhaps TRBD2 as D (6 bases). V was shortened by 0 bases and J by 0 bases, with 15 bases between the two germline ends. The CDR3 runs to 17 residues. The germline V gene has CDR1 SGHRS and CDR2 YFSETQ. CDR3 nucleotide sequence: TGCGCCAGCAGCTTGGGCCCCGGGGGAGCGAACCAAGAGACCCAGTACTTC. Its translation is CASSLGPGGANQETQYF.

This clonotype has more than one count but fewer than ten. The V gene is TRBV6-5, the J gene TRBJ1-1; D may be TRBD1 (6 bases). V was pared by 2 bases and J by 3 bases, with 13 bases between. This CDR3 contains 15 residues. Germline loops: CDR1 MNHEY, CDR2 SVGAGI. The CDR3 DNA follows: TGTGCCAGCAGTTACCCCGGGGGCAGGGACACTGAAGCTTTCTTT. The encoded protein is CASSYPGGRDTEAFF.

The gene calls are TRBV27 and TRBJ1-2, with D possibly TRBD1 on 5 matching bases. Germline CDR1 MNHEY, CDR2 SMNVEV (reference sequence). Trimming stripped 5 bases from V and 6 bases from J, with 28 bases between. The CDR3 loop spans 18 amino acids. CDR3 bases: TGTGCCAGCAGTCCAAGTGGGACGATACAGCGGTCCGACCATGGCTACACCTTC. Amino acid sequence: CASSPSGTIQRSDHGYTF.

This clonotype was counted at least ten times. The chain employs TRBV5-1 and TRBJ2-5; 9 positions match TRBD1. This CDR3 contains 16 residues. Trimming removed 0 bases from V and 7 bases from J; junction bases left unmatched: 10. Germline V gene lookup returns CDR1 SGHRS and CDR2 YFSETQ. The CDR3 spells CASSLEGTGIPGTQYF. CDR3 nucleotides: TGCGCCAGCAGCTTGGAAGGGACAGGGATTCCCGGGACCCAGTACTTC. The full variable domain, its missing parts supplied by reference TRBV5-1 and TRBJ2-5, is KAGVTQTPRYLIKTRGQQVTLSCSPISGHRSVSWYQQTPGQGLQFLFEYFSETQRNKGNFPGRFSGRQFSNSRSEMNVSTLELGDSALYLCASSLEGTGIPGTQYFGPGTRLLVL.

This clonotype was seen at least ten times. The rearrangement joins TRBV12-3 or TRBV12-4 to TRBJ2-2; the D gene could be TRBD1 or TRBD2 (6 bases each). Trimming took off 8 bases at V and 7 bases at J, with 14 bases between the two ends. The CDR3 consists of 13 residues. The CDR3 DNA is TGTGCCAGCTTACGAGGGGGAGGCGGGGAGCTGTTTTTT. It translates to CASLRGGGGELFF.

There are many counts of this clonotype. The rearrangement joins TRBV5-1 to TRBJ2-7; a weak D match, TRBD1 (5 bases). The germline gives CDR1 SGHRS, CDR2 YFSETQ. The V and J ends lost 1 base and 12 bases respectively, with 20 bases between them. This CDR3 is 14 amino acids long. CDR3 sequence: CASSLLGQEGSTYF. CDR3 in DNA: TGCGCCAGCAGCTTGTTGGGGCAGGAAGGAAGTACGTACTTC.

This clonotype was found many times. The chain couples TRBV20-1 to TRBJ2-2; 7 bases are a match to TRBD1. The CDR3 sequence is 16 residues long. Unmatched junction bases numbered 10, after V lost 4 bases and J lost 2 bases. Germline CDR1 DFQATT, CDR2 SNEGSKA (reference sequence). Written as DNA, the CDR3 is TGCAGTGCTAAATCAGGGGGAGACTTTAACACCGGGGAGCTGTTTTTT. Translation gives CSAKSGGDFNTGELFF.

This clonotype was counted ten times or more. In DNA form, the CDR3 reads TGTGCCAGCAGATCCAGGACGGGAAAAGAGACCCAGTACTTC. Translating it yields CASRSRTGKETQYF. V is TRBV7-8 and J is TRBJ2-5, with TRBD2 as a possible D gene (5 bases). The CDR3 runs to 14 residues. With 6 bases removed from V and 3 bases from J, the gap between germline ends came to 14 bases. Germline CDR1 and CDR2: SGHVS and FQNEAQ.

V usage is TRBV7-2 and J usage is TRBJ2-7, with D perhaps matching TRBD2 (6 bases). CDR1 and CDR2 (germline): SGHTA, FQGNSA. The CDR3 spans 14 residues. V shed 3 bases and J shed 2 bases, with 11 bases lying between them. The CDR3 is CASSLGRRAYEQYF. CDR3 coding DNA: TGTGCCAGCAGCTTGGGACGGAGGGCCTACGAGCAGTACTTC.

This clonotype was seen at least ten times. V is TRBV5-1 and J is TRBJ1-1; D is uncertain. V dropped 2 bases and J dropped 4 bases, with 15 bases sitting between them. This CDR3 has 15 residues. Germline V gives CDR1 SGHRS, CDR2 YFSETQ. In DNA form, the CDR3 reads TGCGCCAGCAGCTTAAACTCGGGTTCGGGCACTGAAGCTTTCTTT. Translated, it gives CASSLNSGSGTEAFF. The full variable domain, with the rest looked up from reference TRBV5-1 and TRBJ1-1, is KAGVTQTPRYLIKTRGQQVTLSCSPISGHRSVSWYQQTPGQGLQFLFEYFSETQRNKGNFPGRFSGRQFSNSRSEMNVSTLELGDSALYLCASSLNSGSGTEAFFGQGTRLTVV.

This clonotype was seen at least ten times. This CDR3 is CASSQKQGRETQYF. Written as DNA, the CDR3 is TGTGCCAGCAGCCAAAAGCAGGGGAGGGAGACCCAGTACTTC. The rearrangement joins TRBV4-2 to TRBJ2-5, with D perhaps given as TRBD1 or TRBD2 (6 bases each). CDR1 and CDR2 from the germline V gene are LGHNA and YNFKEQ. V was trimmed by 2 bases and J by 5 bases, leaving 12 bases between them. The CDR3 extends over 14 amino acids.

In its sample, this clonotype was seen many times. The chain combines TRBV29-1 with TRBJ1-6; D is unresolved. Germline V gene data show CDR1 as SQVTM and CDR2 as ANQGSEA. V lost 0 bases and J lost 0, with 3 bases in between. This CDR3 has 14 amino acids. This chain's CDR3 is CSVEESSYNSPLHF. The CDR3 DNA reads TGCAGCGTTGAAGAGAGCTCCTATAATTCACCCCTCCACTTT. Combining the CDR3 with reference TRBV29-1 and TRBJ1-6 gives the whole variable domain SAVISQKPSRDICQRGTSLTIQCQVDSQVTMMFWYRQQPGQSLTLIATANQGSEATYESGFVIDKFPISRPNLTFSTLTVSNMSPEDSSIYLCSVEESSYNSPLHFGNGTRLTVT.

This clonotype appeared many times. The V gene is TRBV20-1, the J gene TRBJ2-1; 8 bases align to TRBD1. Trimming removed 4 bases from V and 6 bases from J; junction bases left unmatched: 2. Germline-derived CDR1 and CDR2 are DFQATT and SNEGSKA (reference sequence). The CDR3 is 12 residues long. For the CDR3, the DNA is TGCAGTGCTACTACAGGGGGCAATGAGCAGTTCTTC. Amino acid sequence: CSATTGGNEQFF.

The chain carries TRBV5-1 and TRBJ2-3; 10 bases align to TRBD2. V gave up 2 bases and J gave up 6 bases; unmatched junction bases: 6. The CDR3 contains 15 residues. Germline lookup yields CDR1 SGHRS and CDR2 YFSETQ. This chain's CDR3 is CASSLSAGGLDTQYF. The DNA for the CDR3 is TGCGCCAGCAGCTTATCAGCGGGGGGGCTTGATACGCAGTATTTT.

This clonotype came up many times. This chain links TRBV5-1 with TRBJ2-7; the match to TRBD2 covers 10 bases. Germline CDR1 and CDR2: SGHRS and YFSETQ. The V gene end was trimmed by 2 bases and the J gene end by 0 bases; junction bases not matched to a gene: 8. The CDR3 loop spans 17 amino acids. The CDR3 reads CASSFKLAGSGSYEQYF. DNA of the CDR3: TGCGCCAGCAGCTTCAAACTAGCGGGGTCCGGCTCCTACGAGCAGTACTTC. The variable domain in full, completed from reference TRBV5-1 and TRBJ2-7, reads KAGVTQTPRYLIKTRGQQVTLSCSPISGHRSVSWYQQTPGQGLQFLFEYFSETQRNKGNFPGRFSGRQFSNSRSEMNVSTLELGDSALYLCASSFKLAGSGSYEQYFGPGTRLTVT.

At least ten counts were recorded for this clonotype. The chain recombines TRBV5-1 with TRBJ2-5; no clear D. V gave up 0 bases and J gave up 1 base, with 10 bases separating them. Germline lookup yields CDR1 SGHRS and CDR2 YFSETQ. The CDR3 runs to 15 residues. The DNA for the CDR3 is TGCGCCAGCAGCTTGGCGTTAAATTCCCAAGAGACCCAGTACTTC. Translation: CASSLALNSQETQYF.